One T cell receptor (beta chain) is described in this entry. Its antigen remains unidentified. The sample comes from a study of cytomegalovirus exposure and HLA in healthy donors. Across the whole study: For the approximately 400 genotyped donors, roughly 81% fell within the Caucasian-associated ancestry cluster. Findings and caveats of the study: In vitro testing confirmed three CMV-associated chains as specific for CMV antigens. Earlier analysis found most TCR beta V segments productive about 90% or about 30% of the time.

A multiplex PCR was run with 60 Vbeta primers and 13 Jbeta primers. Original methodology: Unique TCR beta chains totaled some 80 million in a later count, with roughly 11 million of them shared. TCRdb's table, derived via immunoSEQ multiplex PCR, lists solely in-frame clones and lacks some. D and trimming were read from the DNA, whereas the V and J calls and clone size are those reported in that table. Of under 250,000 clones listed, around 80% are singletons. The CDR3 has 12 amino acids. Germline CDR1 is MNHEY and CDR2 is SMNVEV (reference sequence). V lost 6 bases and J lost 8, with 8 bases in between.

This chain joins TRBV27 and TRBJ1-6; no clear D. This receptor was obtained from a male donor in good health and CMV-seronegative. The sequenced sample was PBMCs. CDR3 DNA sequence: TGTGCCAGCAGCTTACTATATTCACCCCTCCACTTT. This sequence encodes CASSLLYSPLHF.